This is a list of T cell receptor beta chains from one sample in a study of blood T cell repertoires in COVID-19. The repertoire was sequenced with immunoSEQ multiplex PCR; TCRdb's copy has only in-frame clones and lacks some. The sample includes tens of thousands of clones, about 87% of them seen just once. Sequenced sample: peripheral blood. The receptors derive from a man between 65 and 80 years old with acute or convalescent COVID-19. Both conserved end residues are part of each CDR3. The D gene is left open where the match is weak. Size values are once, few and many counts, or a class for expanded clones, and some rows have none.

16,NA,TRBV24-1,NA,CATSDRTATSTDTQYF
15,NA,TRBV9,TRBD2,CASSGTSGKVDTQYF
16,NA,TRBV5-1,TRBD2,CASSSDSGVTTGELFF
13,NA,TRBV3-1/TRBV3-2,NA,CASSSRDGAEQFF
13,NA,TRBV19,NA,CASTTDRNTEAFF
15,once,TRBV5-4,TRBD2,CASSLGGGARSEQFF
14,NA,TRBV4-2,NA,CASSQDSGPDKRIF
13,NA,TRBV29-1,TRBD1,CSVGTGGNYGYTF
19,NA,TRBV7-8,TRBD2,CASSLSSGAGALSNNEQFF
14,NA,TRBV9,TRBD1,CASSATGGFYEQYF
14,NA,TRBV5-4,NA,CASSLKDRNYGYTF
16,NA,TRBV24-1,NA,CATSDSDSSSYNEQFF
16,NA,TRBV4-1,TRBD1,CASSQEGGTGNQPQHF
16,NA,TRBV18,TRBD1,CASSGQGATRAGELFF
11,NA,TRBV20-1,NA,CSARMVRGYTF
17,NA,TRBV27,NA,CASSSPGLSQNTGELFF
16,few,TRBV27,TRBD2,CASGPLAGGHTGELFF
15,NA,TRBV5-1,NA,CASSLVSRAGEKLFF
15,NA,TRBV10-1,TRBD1,CASSESTGVGNTIYF
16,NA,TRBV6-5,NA,CASSYGRGSTNEKLFF
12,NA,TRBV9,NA,CASSEPGLEQYF
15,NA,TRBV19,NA,CASSIGLQRNTEAFF
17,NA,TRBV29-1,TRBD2,CSVVVLGGRVSYNEQFF
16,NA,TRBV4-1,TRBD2,CASSQGAAAGQETQYF
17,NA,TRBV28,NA,CASSLGALGGTHKEAFF
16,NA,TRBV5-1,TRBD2,CASSPGLAGETYEQYF
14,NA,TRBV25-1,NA,CASSDTTRSYEQYF
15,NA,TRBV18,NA,CASSPPAGIPTEAFF
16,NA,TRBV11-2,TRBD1,CASSFTSHPGQGGYTF
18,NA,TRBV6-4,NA,CASSDSSQGFSSYNEQFF
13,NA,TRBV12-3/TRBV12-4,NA,CASGLPGSGGYTF
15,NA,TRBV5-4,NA,CASSFPGTGTDTQYF
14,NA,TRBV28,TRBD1,CASSYTGTGGEQYF
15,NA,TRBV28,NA,CASSLPTAGRNTIYF
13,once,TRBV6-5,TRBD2,CASSLPGTNEQYF
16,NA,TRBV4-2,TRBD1,CASSQEVATGVSPLHF
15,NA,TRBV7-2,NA,CASSLEADSDYGYTF
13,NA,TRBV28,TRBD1,CASISGQGGEAFF
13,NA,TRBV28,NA,CATQAQPIYGYTF
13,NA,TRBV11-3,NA,CASSQATYNEQFF
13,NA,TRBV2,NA,CASIRNIRSPLHF
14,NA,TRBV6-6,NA,CASSYNAGDTEAFF
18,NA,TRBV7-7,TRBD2,CASSLGLLAGAGTDTQYF
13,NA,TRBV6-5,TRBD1,CASSAGTVYGYTF
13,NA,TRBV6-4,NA,CASKAPNGYGYTF
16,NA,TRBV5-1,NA,CASSPQAGFNTGELFF
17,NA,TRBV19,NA,CASSMVSGGNSNQPQHF
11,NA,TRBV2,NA,CASIRRGWQYF
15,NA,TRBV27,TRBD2,CASAGLLTSTDTQYF
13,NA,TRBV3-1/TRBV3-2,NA,CASSQGGNYGYTF
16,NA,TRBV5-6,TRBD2,CASSLGTSGPEETQYF
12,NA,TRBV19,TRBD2,CALAGGSYEQYF